The sequence of this TCR beta chain was determined in a study of T cells in Graves' hyperthyroidism and ophthalmopathy. Whole-study context: Before any treatment, at initial diagnosis, peripheral blood was collected.

CDR3 size: 15 residues. Germline values: CDR1 SGDLS, CDR2 YYNGEE. The J segment lost 4 bases and the V segment lost 3 bases, leaving 6 bases of the junction unmatched. Each patient was aged 18 to 65 and had newly diagnosed hyperthyroidism of under 2 months' duration. Exclusions: uncontrolled infection, other autoimmune disease, pregnancy, lactation. The CDR3 regions of TCR beta were amplified from RNA transcripts. A set of HTBI primers served as the primers for a first-round RT-PCR of the TCR CDR3. TCRdb reprocessed the multiplex PCR reads with MiXCR, giving one entry per CDR3 protein. Among roughly 200,000 distinct CDR3 sequences listed, roughly a sixth were seen once.

Sample: blood. The sequence derives from a woman aged 50 to 65 with Graves' hyperthyroidism. This chain joins TRBV9 and TRBJ2-1; the match to TRBD1 covers 8 bases. CDR3 in DNA: TGTGCCAGCAGCGACGGGACAGGAGCTTACAATGAGCAGTTCTTC. It translates to CASSDGTGAYNEQFF.